The clone carrying this TCR beta chain was found many times. Antigen unknown. cDNA molecules carried unique molecular identifiers, and template switching added a universal primer site. TCRdb redid the calling of the 5' RACE reads with MiXCR, one entry per CDR3 protein. The sample has 1,800,000 or so distinct CDR3 sequences, about 32% seen once. This sample was taken from a study of identical twins. V lost 5 bases and J lost 8; bases outside the gene matches: 11. The CDR3 totals 14 residues. CDR1 LGHNA and CDR2 YNFKEQ come from the germline V gene. Broader study findings: Beta out-of-frame sequences showed weaker excess twin sharing. Insertions ran lower in abundant cord blood beta clonotypes, though not in memory repertoires. The authors noted that invariant MAIT and iNKT cells could partly confound zero-insertion analyses.

The chain employs TRBV4-2 and TRBJ2-7; 8 nucleotides align to TRBD1. Sequencing was carried out using cord blood. The clonotype was recovered from a newborn girl in good health. The CDR3 is CASSKTPGQDKQYF. For the CDR3, the DNA is TGTGCCAGCAGCAAGACCCCGGGACAGGATAAGCAGTACTTC.